A single sample is the source of the 14 T cell receptor beta chains below, sequenced in a study of T-cell reconstitution after alpha-beta-depleted transplantation in children. As it was prepared, the TCRbeta library received unique molecular identifiers. MiXCR, applied by TCRdb to the PCR reads, yields one record per CDR3 protein. Here the sample spans about 980,000 distinct CDR3 sequences, about 29% being singletons. Material: PBMCs, mostly from graft donor cells, obtained 360 days after TCRalphabeta/CD19-depleted stem cell transplant. Receptor source: a boy under two years old who had a stem cell transplant for SCID, so the T cells may come from the graft donor.

This clonotype was recorded a few times. The rearrangement joins TRBV5-1 to TRBJ2-3; TRBD2 matches at 8 bases. This CDR3 region has 16 residues. The germline V gene has CDR1 SGHRS and CDR2 YFSETQ. The V segment lost 0 bases and the J segment 3 bases; nucleotides outside the gene matches: 6. CDR3 nucleotide sequence: TGCGCCAGCAGCTTGGATCCGGGGGGGCCGACAGATACGCAGTATTTT. Translating it yields CASSLDPGGPTDTQYF.

This clonotype was detected only a few times. The CDR3 sequence: CASSQAETPYSYNEQFF. CDR3 nucleotides: TGCGCCAGCAGCCAAGCTGAGACTCCCTACTCCTACAATGAGCAGTTCTTC. The genes are TRBV4-1 and TRBJ2-1; D ambiguous. With 1 base removed from V and 0 bases from J, the gap between germline ends came to 13 bases. The CDR3 has 17 residues. Germline V gene lookup returns CDR1 MGHRA and CDR2 YSYEKL.

In its sample, this clonotype was seen a few times. The chain links TRBV5-5 to TRBJ2-3; D remains unclear. The CDR3 length is 17 residues. V lost 4 bases and J lost 3, with 21 bases in between. Per germline, CDR1 SGHKS and CDR2 YYEKEE (reference sequence). CDR3 nucleotides: TGTGCCAGCAGCCAAAGCTATCCGTACGCATCAACAGATACGCAGTATTTT. Amino acid sequence: CASSQSYPYASTDTQYF.

The chain is built from TRBV5-6 and TRBJ2-7; D gene ambiguous. The V end was cut by 2 bases, the J end by 2 bases, with 5 bases between. This CDR3 contains 12 residues. Germline loops: CDR1 SGHDT, CDR2 YYEEEE. CDR3 nucleotides: TGTGCCAGCAGCTTCGAAGCCTACGAGCAGTACTTC. Its protein product is CASSFEAYEQYF.

V usage is TRBV4-1 and J usage is TRBJ2-4, with D hard to call. Between the trimmed V and J ends, which lost 0 bases and 0 bases, there was a span of 6 bases. Germline V gene data show CDR1 as MGHRA and CDR2 as YSYEKL. The CDR3 sequence is 15 residues long. The CDR3 loop reads CASSQDSLAKNIQYF. The DNA for the CDR3 is TGCGCCAGCAGCCAAGATTCTTTAGCCAAAAACATTCAGTACTTC.

The genes are TRBV12-3 or TRBV12-4 and TRBJ2-3, with TRBD2 identical over 7 bases. The junction had 2 bases not matched to a gene; V was cut back by 6 bases and J by 2 bases. The CDR3 runs to 13 residues. CDR3 sequence reads: CASRGGVTDTQYF. The CDR3 DNA sequence: TGTGCCAGCAGGGGGGGGGTCACAGATACGCAGTATTTT.

The chain recombines TRBV5-5 with TRBJ1-2, with D maybe TRBD1 (6 bases). This CDR3 spans 16 amino acids. Germline CDR1 SGHKS, CDR2 YYEKEE (reference sequence). V was clipped by 4 bases and J by 3 bases, with 19 bases between them. The CDR3 nucleotides are TGTGCCAGCAGCCAAACCATGACAGGAACTTACTATGGCTACACCTTC. It translates to CASSQTMTGTYYGYTF. The entire variable domain, with the rest obtained from reference TRBV5-5 and TRBJ1-2, is as follows: DAGVTQSPTHLIKTRGQQVTLRCSPISGHKSVSWYQQVLGQGPQFIFQYYEKEERGRGNFPDRFSARQFPNYSSELNVNALLLGDSALYLCASSQTMTGTYYGYTFGSGTRLTVV.

This clonotype was observed a few times. The V call is TRBV12-3 or TRBV12-4, the J call TRBJ2-7; D call uncertain. V was trimmed by 0 bases and J by 9 bases, leaving 6 bases between them. This CDR3 comprises 11 residues. DNA of the CDR3: TGTGCCAGCAGTTTAGCTCTGGGGCAGTACTTC. Translation: CASSLALGQYF.

The J gene is TRBJ2-5, the V gene TRBV7-8, with D perhaps matching TRBD1 or TRBD2 (5 bases each). V lost 5 bases and J 4 bases, leaving 14 bases between the germline ends. The CDR3 covers 14 residues. From germline, CDR1 is SGHVS and CDR2 FQNEAQ. Here the CDR3 reads CASSRRVGAETQYF. The CDR3 DNA follows: TGTGCCAGCAGCCGAAGGGTCGGGGCAGAGACCCAGTACTTC.

This clonotype showed up just a few times. The V call is TRBV7-9, the J call TRBJ2-5; D unresolved. The CDR3 has 14 residues. CDR1 is SEHNR and CDR2 is FQNEAQ in the germline V gene (reference sequence). The ends were cut back, 3 bases at V and 0 bases at J, with 8 bases in the middle. The CDR3 loop is CASSFATDQETQYF. CDR3 bases: TGTGCCAGCAGCTTTGCCACAGACCAAGAGACCCAGTACTTC.

CDR3 bases: TGTGCCAGCAGCCGGGCGGGGGGGACCGACAATGAGCAGTTCTTC. Amino acids: CASSRAGGTDNEQFF. The genes are TRBV2 and TRBJ2-1; 9 positions match TRBD2. After removal of 6 bases from V and 5 bases from J, the junction contained 8 bases not matched to a gene. Germline V CDR1 and CDR2: SNHLY, FYNNEI. The CDR3 consists of 15 residues.

The rearrangement uses TRBV28 and TRBJ2-7, with D perhaps matching TRBD1 (7 bases). The V gene's germline CDR1 is MDHEN and CDR2 SYDVKM. V gave up 5 bases and J gave up 5 bases, with 22 bases separating them. This CDR3 has 16 amino acids. CDR3 loop: CASSKVRGAPIDEQYF. CDR3 sequence (DNA): TGTGCCAGCAGTAAGGTCAGGGGGGCTCCTATCGACGAGCAGTACTTC.

This clonotype turned up a few times. The J gene is TRBJ2-1, the V gene TRBV20-1; D is uncertain. The CDR3 runs 11 residues. The germline gives CDR1 DFQATT, CDR2 SNEGSKA (reference sequence). V was clipped by 3 bases and J by 8 bases, with 8 bases between them. CDR3 loop: CSASNPDEQFF. The CDR3 nucleotides read TGCAGTGCTAGTAATCCGGATGAGCAGTTCTTC.

The gene calls are TRBV30 and TRBJ2-7, with 8 bases lining up with TRBD1. The germline gives CDR1 GTSNPN, CDR2 SVGIG (reference sequence). The CDR3 has 14 residues. Unmatched junction bases numbered 7, after V lost 4 bases and J lost 2 bases. CDR3 coding DNA: TGTGCCTGGAAACGGACAGGGTGGACCTACGAGCAGTACTTC. Amino acids: CAWKRTGWTYEQYF.